This T cell receptor beta chain was profiled in a study of T cells in Graves' hyperthyroidism and ophthalmopathy. Amplified TCR beta CDR3 regions derived from RNA transcripts. HTBI primers were the set used in a first-round RT-PCR of the TCR CDR3. TCRdb processed the multiplex PCR reads anew with MiXCR; each CDR3 protein has one entry. The sample records about 380,000 distinct CDR3 sequences, about 18% being singletons. This clonotype was observed at least ten times. CDR1 is SGHAT and CDR2 is FQDESV in the germline V gene (reference sequence). V dropped 3 bases and J dropped 0; count of bases not matched to a gene: 4. The CDR3 totals 16 residues.

This receptor was identified in a man younger than 30 with Graves' ophthalmopathy. Input material: blood. This chain connects TRBV11-1 to TRBJ2-2; 7 nucleotides agree with TRBD2. The CDR3, as DNA: TGTGCCAGCAGCTTCGCGGGAGCACCGAACACCGGGGAGCTGTTTTTT. It codes for CASSFAGAPNTGELFF.